The clone carrying this T cell receptor (beta chain) was seen repeatedly, ten times or more. This entry comes from a study of regulatory T cells in long-lasting Graves disease. Building of the TCR beta libraries involved iRepertoire HTBI primers and Arm-PCR of CDR3 regions. Each CDR3 protein gets one entry after TCRdb re-called the multiplex PCR reads with MiXCR. This sample has 510,000 or so distinct CDR3 sequences, with 12% found just once. Time point meaning: newly diagnosed GD, antithyroid drugs for less than 3 months. The TCR library was prepared using RNA isolated from PBMCs. With V trimmed by 4 bases and J by 11 bases, 9 bases remained unmatched. Per the germline V gene, CDR1 is PRHDT and CDR2 is FYEKMQ (reference sequence). The CDR3 covers 15 residues. The same specimen was also included in a second study, on T cells in Graves' hyperthyroidism and ophthalmopathy.

Sample: peripheral blood mononuclear cells (PBMCs), taken at new diagnosis, from a patient treated with antithyroid drugs. The receptor was derived from a woman younger than 45 with Graves disease. J is TRBJ1-6 and V is TRBV13, with 9 nucleotides matching TRBD1. In nucleotides, the CDR3 is TGTGCCAGCAGCTCCCTGGGACAGGGTGGTCCACCCCTCCACTTT. Translation gives CASSSLGQGGPPLHF. Full variable domain (missing parts from reference TRBV13 and TRBJ1-6): AAGVIQSPRHLIKEKRETATLKCYPIPRHDTVYWYQQGPGQDPQFLISFYEKMQSDKGSIPDRFSAQQFSDYHSELNMSSLELGDSALYFCASSSLGQGGPPLHFGNGTRLTVT.